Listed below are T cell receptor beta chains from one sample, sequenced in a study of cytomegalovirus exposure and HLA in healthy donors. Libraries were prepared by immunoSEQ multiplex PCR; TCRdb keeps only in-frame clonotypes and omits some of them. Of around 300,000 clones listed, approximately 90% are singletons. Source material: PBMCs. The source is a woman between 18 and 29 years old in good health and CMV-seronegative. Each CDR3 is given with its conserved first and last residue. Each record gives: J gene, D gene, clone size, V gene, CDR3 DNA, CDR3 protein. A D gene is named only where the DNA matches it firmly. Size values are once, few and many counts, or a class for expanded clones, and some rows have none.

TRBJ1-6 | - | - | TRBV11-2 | TGTGCCAGCAGCTTAGTTCAGGGGAACTCACCCCTCCACTTT | CASSLVQGNSPLHF
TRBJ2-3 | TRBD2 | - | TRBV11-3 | TGTGCCAGCAGCTTTCGGGGACTAGCGGGGGCGGGGGGGGATACGCAGTATTTT | CASSFRGLAGAGGDTQYF
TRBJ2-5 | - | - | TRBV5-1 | TGCGCCAGCAGCTTGGGTTCAGGGCCAGAGACCCAGTACTTC | CASSLGSGPETQYF
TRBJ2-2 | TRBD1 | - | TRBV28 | TGTGCCAGCTTAAAAGGGACAGGGGGCGGCGGGGAGCTGTTTTTT | CASLKGTGGGGELFF
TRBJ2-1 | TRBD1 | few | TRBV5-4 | TGTGCCAGCAGCCTAGACAGGGCCATCTACAATGAGCAGTTCTTC | CASSLDRAIYNEQFF
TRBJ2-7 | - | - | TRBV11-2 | TGTGCCAGCAGCTCTATGAACAGGGCTGTCGAGCAGTACTTC | CASSSMNRAVEQYF
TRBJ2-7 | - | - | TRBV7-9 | TGTGCCAGCAGCTTGCGGGGCAACACCTACGAGCAGTACTTC | CASSLRGNTYEQYF
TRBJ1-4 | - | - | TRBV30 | TGTGCCTGGAGTGCCGGGGAACAGAATGAAAAACTGTTTTTT | CAWSAGEQNEKLFF
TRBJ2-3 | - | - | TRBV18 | TGTGCCAGCTCACCACCGAGAGGGTTCCTAGATACGCAGTATTTT | CASSPPRGFLDTQYF
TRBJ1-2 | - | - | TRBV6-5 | TGTGCCTCCTCCGGGGAGGACTATGGCTACACCTTC | CASSGEDYGYTF
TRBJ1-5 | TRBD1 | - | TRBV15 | TGTGCCACCAGCAGTACAGGGGAAATTCAGCCCCAGCATTTT | CATSSTGEIQPQHF
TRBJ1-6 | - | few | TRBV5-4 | TGTGCCAGCAGCTTGGACAGGGCAAGCTCCTATAATTCACCCCTCCACTTT | CASSLDRASSYNSPLHF
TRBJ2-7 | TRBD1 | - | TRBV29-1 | TGCAGCGCTAGATCGGACAGGGCCTACGAGCAGTACTTC | CSARSDRAYEQYF
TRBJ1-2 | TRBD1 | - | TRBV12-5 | TGTGCTAGTGCCGTACAGGGGGAAGGCTACACCTTC | CASAVQGEGYTF
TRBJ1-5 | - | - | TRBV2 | TGTGCCAGCAGTGGGTCTAGCGGGCATCAGCCCCAGCATTTT | CASSGSSGHQPQHF
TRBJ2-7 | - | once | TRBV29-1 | TGCAGCGTTGAACCCGGGGTCGGCTACGAGCAGTACTTC | CSVEPGVGYEQYF